This T cell receptor beta chain was obtained from a study of T-cell memory formation after mild COVID-19. In the case of this clonotype: Antigen unknown.

In germline, CDR1 is SGHVS, CDR2 FNYEAQ. V dropped 5 bases and J dropped 4; count of bases not matched to a gene: 4. CDR3 length equals 13 residues. MiXCR was run by TCRdb on the 5' RACE reads, yielding one entry per CDR3 protein. The sample holds about 400,000 distinct CDR3 sequences, approximately 24% seen once. Findings and caveats of the study: For second-wave clones that peaked at day 37, SARS-CoV-2 specificity went unverified. Clones shrinking from day 15 to 85 showed even CD4/CD8 mixes; later expanders tilted CD4+. Some clones that responded turned up in pre-infection memory, which suggests that cross-reactive memory joined in.

The sequencing input was PBMCs or a T cell subset sorted from them (not recorded which). The chain employs TRBV7-6 and TRBJ1-2; 7 bases are a match to TRBD1. This TCR was recovered from an adult woman who had mild COVID-19 (a few samples of this study predate the infection). Cell type and time point are not known. CDR3 sequence: CASSGDRFYGYTF. The CDR3 bases are TGTGCCAGCAGCGGGGACAGATTCTATGGCTACACCTTC.